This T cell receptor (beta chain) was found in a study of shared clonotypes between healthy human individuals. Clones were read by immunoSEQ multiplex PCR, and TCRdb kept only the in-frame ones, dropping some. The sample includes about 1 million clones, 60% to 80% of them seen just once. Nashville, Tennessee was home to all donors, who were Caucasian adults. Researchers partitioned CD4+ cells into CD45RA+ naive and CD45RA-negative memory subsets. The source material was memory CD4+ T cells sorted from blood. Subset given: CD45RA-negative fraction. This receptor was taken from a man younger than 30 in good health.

The CDR3 region has the DNA TGTGCCAGCAGTTTACGGCCAGGGGCTTATAATTCACCCCTCCACTTT. Amino acids: CASSLRPGAYNSPLHF. V gene TRBV27 combines with J gene TRBJ1-6, with D maybe TRBD1 (6 bases). V was clipped by 2 bases and J by 4 bases, with 12 bases between them. Germline V gives CDR1 MNHEY, CDR2 SMNVEV (reference sequence). The CDR3 totals 16 residues.